This TCR beta chain stems from a study of vaccination and CD4 T cells after COVID-19. Across the study: There were six male and four female convalescents, and two of them were Hispanic. Diagnosis preceded the drawing of post-COVID samples by a median around 95 days (range 35 to 161). Points from the study as a whole: Post-infection sampling omitted early timepoints and covered relatively few convalescent patients.

The table lists this clonotype with a few counts. What it binds is not known. Sequencing of the DNA from cultured CD4+ T cells was carried out with the Oncomine TCR Beta short-read assay. In this case, cultured CD4+ T cells provided the extracted genomic DNA. One entry per CDR3 protein results from TCRdb running MiXCR on the PCR reads. In the table there are approximately 9,900 distinct CDR3 sequences, around 42% of which are singletons. Germline CDR1 and CDR2: MGHRA and YSYEKL. The trim removed 3 bases at V and 5 bases at J, leaving 7 bases unmatched. The CDR3 totals 15 residues. Treatment of the sample: 10-day PBMC culture with coronavirus spike peptide pools or control peptides (ViraFEST assay). The unexposed donor's CD4+ T cells were collected before the COVID-19 pandemic (2011-2018). Where cells permitted, unexposed-donor CD4+ T cells were probed with SARS-CoV-2 S/N and four cold-coronavirus spikes.

The TCR comes from a human donor in good health. This sequence joins TRBV4-1 and TRBJ2-5; 9 nucleotides agree with TRBD1. The material sequenced was CD4+ T cells from blood, cultured in vitro. The CDR3 DNA reads TGCGCCAGCAGCCAGGGGTCAGACAGGGGGGAGACCCAGTACTTC. Translated, it gives CASSQGSDRGETQYF.